The clone carrying this TCR beta chain was counted between two and nine times. This sample was taken from a study of identical twins. The CDR3 consists of 18 residues. Looked up from germline, CDR1 is SGHDN and CDR2 is FVKESK. The V segment lost 0 bases and the J segment 7 bases; nucleotides outside the gene matches: 14. TCRdb re-derived calls from the 5' RACE reads in MiXCR, one entry per CDR3 protein. The sample carries a few hundred thousand distinct CDR3 sequences, more than 9% recorded once. The same sample was also studied in work on yellow fever vaccine responses in identical twins.

The sample was CD8+ T cells sorted from blood. The sequence came from a woman aged 18-35 years in good health. This chain connects TRBV14 to TRBJ2-1, with TRBD2 matching over 8 bases. The CDR3 DNA follows: TGTGCCAGCAGCCAAGATACCGGGGTCACGGGAGGGCCGAATGAGCAGTTCTTC. It is translated as CASSQDTGVTGGPNEQFF. Full variable domain (remainder filled in from reference TRBV14 and TRBJ2-1): EAGVTQFPSHSVIEKGQTVTLRCDPISGHDNLYWYRRVMGKEIKFLLHFVKESKQDESGMPNNRFLAERTGGTYSTLKVQPAELEDSGVYFCASSQDTGVTGGPNEQFFGPGTRLTVL.